The clone carrying this T cell receptor (beta chain) was found a few times. The source of the sample is a study of T-cell memory formation after mild COVID-19. Each CDR3 protein is one row after TCRdb ran MiXCR on the 5' RACE reads. The sample has 410,000 or so distinct CDR3 sequences, more than 20% seen once; the top ten hold around 13%. CDR3 size: 14 residues. V was clipped by 9 bases and J by 8 bases; unmatched bases: 11. The germline gives CDR1 SGHTA, CDR2 FQGNSA. The V call is TRBV7-2, the J call TRBJ2-1; 9 bases align to TRBD2. The clonotype originates from an adult woman who had mild COVID-19 (a few samples of this study predate the infection). Cell type and time point are not known. The sample comprised PBMCs or a T cell subset sorted from them (not recorded which). This CDR3 is CARSLASGVDEQFF. Written as DNA, the CDR3 is TGTGCCAGGAGCCTAGCTAGCGGGGTCGATGAGCAGTTCTTC.